This T cell receptor (beta chain) was captured in a study of regulatory T cells in long-lasting Graves disease. Background on the study: Less than 3 months of antithyroid drugs had been taken by newly diagnosed Graves' patients.

Time point meaning: newly diagnosed GD, antithyroid drugs for less than 3 months. The authors made the TCR library using RNA they extracted from PBMCs. Arm-PCR of CDR3 regions and iRepertoire HTBI primers were the basis on which TCR beta libraries were built. How the authors handled the data: Identification yielded 60 or so TRBV and about 15 TRBJ segments across samples. TCRdb itself ran the multiplex PCR reads through MiXCR, one entry per CDR3 protein. These V and J calls are TCRdb output, not the study's own analysis. The sample consists of approximately 400,000 distinct CDR3 sequences, under 15% of them appearing once. The germline gives CDR1 WSHSY, CDR2 SAAADI. The CDR3 consists of 16 residues. The sample was also reused in another study, on T cells in Graves' hyperthyroidism and ophthalmopathy. That study adds: The HTBI primer set drove a first-round RT-PCR of the TCR CDR3.

This receptor was identified in a woman younger than 45 with Graves disease. Material: peripheral blood mononuclear cells (PBMCs), obtained at new diagnosis, from a patient treated with antithyroid drugs. This chain joins TRBV10-2 and TRBJ2-5, with a weak D call TRBD2 (6 bases). The J call is doubtful: the DNA matches TRBJ2-1 better. The CDR3 spells CASSEGAGRLYNEQFF. CDR3 DNA: TGCGCCAGCAGTGAGGGGGCGGGGAGGCTCTACAATGAGCAGTTCTTC.